This T cell receptor (beta chain) was recorded in a study of CD8 T cells in Susac syndrome. Sequencing targeted TCR beta in blood CD8+ and CD4+ T cells. Included as multiple sclerosis controls were treatment-naive patients who had stable or active relapsing-remitting disease. In contrast to the negatively isolated CD8+ and CD4+ T cells, TEMRA cells were FACS-enriched. In germline, CDR1 is MNHEY, CDR2 SVGEGT. V dropped 1 base and J dropped 1 base, with 8 bases sitting between them. The CDR3 is 14 residues long. Random hexamers served to reverse transcribe about 0.5 to 1 ug RNA. TCRdb passed the immunoSEQ multiplex PCR reads through MiXCR, listing each CDR3 protein once. The profile covers approximately 220,000 distinct CDR3 sequences, with about 94% appearing a single time and about 0.12% taken by the ten largest.

The TCR was taken from a human donor with multiple sclerosis. The rearrangement uses TRBV6-2 or TRBV6-3 and TRBJ2-7; no definite D call. Sequenced material: CD8+ T cells from PBMCs. The CDR3 DNA follows: TGTGCCAGCAGTTACTACCCAGATTCCTACGAGCAGTACTTC. Amino acid sequence: CASSYYPDSYEQYF.